This TCR beta chain was sequenced in a study of T cells after yellow fever vaccination. Points from the study as a whole: Researchers cautioned that FACS-sorted repertoires could harbor abundant clonotypes contaminating from the bulk population. Most clones from primary vaccination resurfaced after the booster (roughly 96% CD4, less than 90% CD8).

As TCR cDNA was made by 5'RACE template switching, a universal primer site and UMIs were added. TCRdb ran MiXCR on the 5' RACE reads and lists one entry per CDR3 protein. Of 250,000 to 300,000 distinct CDR3 sequences listed, 8.5% to 10% are singletons. This clonotype has more than one count but fewer than ten. What it recognizes is unknown. Source: CD4+ T cells sorted from PBMCs, taken 5 days after the yellow fever booster vaccination. The TCR originated in a man younger than 35 who received the YFV17D yellow fever vaccine.

This chain's CDR3 is CASSAASGEETQYF. CDR3 DNA sequence: TGTGCCAGCTCAGCGGCTAGCGGGGAAGAGACCCAGTACTTC. The V call is TRBV18, the J call TRBJ2-5; 9 nucleotides match TRBD2. The CDR3 runs 14 residues. The germline V gene encodes CDR1 KGHSH and CDR2 LQKENI. V trimming: 5 bases; J trimming: 3 bases; junction bases outside the gene matches: 4.